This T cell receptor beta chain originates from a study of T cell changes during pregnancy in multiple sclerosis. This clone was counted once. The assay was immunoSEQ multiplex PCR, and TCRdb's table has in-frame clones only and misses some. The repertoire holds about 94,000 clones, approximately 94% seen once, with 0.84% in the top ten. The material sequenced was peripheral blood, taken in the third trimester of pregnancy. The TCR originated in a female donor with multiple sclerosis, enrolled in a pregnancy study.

CDR3 sequence (DNA): TGTGCCAGCAGCTTGAGGTTTACGGGGGGACAGGGAGGGGGAGCTTTCTTT. It codes for CASSLRFTGGQGGGAFF. The chain carries TRBV5-4 and TRBJ1-1, with 9 bases aligning to TRBD1. CDR3 length: 17 amino acids. V shed 1 base, J shed 10 bases, and the junction held 17 bases outside the gene matches. Per the germline V gene, CDR1 is SGHNT and CDR2 is YYREEE (reference sequence).